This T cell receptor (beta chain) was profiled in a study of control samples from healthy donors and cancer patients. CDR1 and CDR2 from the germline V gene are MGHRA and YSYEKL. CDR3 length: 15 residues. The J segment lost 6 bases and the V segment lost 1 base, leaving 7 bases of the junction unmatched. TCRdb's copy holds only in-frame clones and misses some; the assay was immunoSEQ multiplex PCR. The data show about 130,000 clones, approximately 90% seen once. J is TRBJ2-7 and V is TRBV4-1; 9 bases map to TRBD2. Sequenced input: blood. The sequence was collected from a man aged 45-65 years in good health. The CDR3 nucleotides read TGCGCCAGCAGCCAAGCGCCTAGCGGGGTTCTCGAGCAGTACTTC. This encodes CASSQAPSGVLEQYF.